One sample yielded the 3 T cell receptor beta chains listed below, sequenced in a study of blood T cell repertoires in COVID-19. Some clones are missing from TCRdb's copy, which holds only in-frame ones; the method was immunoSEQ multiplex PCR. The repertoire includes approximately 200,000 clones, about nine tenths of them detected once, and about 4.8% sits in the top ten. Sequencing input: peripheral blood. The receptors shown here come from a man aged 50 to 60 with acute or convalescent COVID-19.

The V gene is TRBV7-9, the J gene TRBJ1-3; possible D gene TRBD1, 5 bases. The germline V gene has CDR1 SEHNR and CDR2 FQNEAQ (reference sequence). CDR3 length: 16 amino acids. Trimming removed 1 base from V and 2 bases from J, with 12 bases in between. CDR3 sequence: CASSLGGRAAGNTIYF. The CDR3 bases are TGTGCCAGCAGCTTAGGGGGCAGGGCCGCTGGAAACACCATATATTTT.

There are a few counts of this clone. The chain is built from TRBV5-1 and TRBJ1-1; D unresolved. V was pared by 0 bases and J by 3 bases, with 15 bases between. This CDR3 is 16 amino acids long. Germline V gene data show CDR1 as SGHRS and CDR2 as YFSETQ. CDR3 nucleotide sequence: TGCGCCAGCAGCTTGGGCGCCGGGATTCCAGACACTGAAGCTTTCTTT. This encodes CASSLGAGIPDTEAFF.

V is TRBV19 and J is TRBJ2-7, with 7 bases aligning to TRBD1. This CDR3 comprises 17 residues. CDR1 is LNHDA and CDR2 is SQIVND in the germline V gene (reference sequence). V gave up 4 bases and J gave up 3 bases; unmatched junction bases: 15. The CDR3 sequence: CASSSRQGGIDYYEQYF. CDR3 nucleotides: TGTGCCAGTAGTAGCAGACAGGGTGGAATCGACTACTACGAGCAGTACTTC.